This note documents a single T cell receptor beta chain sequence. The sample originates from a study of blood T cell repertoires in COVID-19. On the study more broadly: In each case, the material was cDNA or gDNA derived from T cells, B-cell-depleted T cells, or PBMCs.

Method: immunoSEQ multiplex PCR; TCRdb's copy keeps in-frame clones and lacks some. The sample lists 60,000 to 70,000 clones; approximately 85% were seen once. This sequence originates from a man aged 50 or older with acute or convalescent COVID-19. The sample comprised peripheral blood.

CDR3 loop: CASSKASGGAYEQYF. CDR3 DNA sequence: TGTGCCAGTAGTAAGGCTAGCGGGGGGGCCTACGAGCAGTACTTC. This chain connects TRBV19 to TRBJ2-7; 12 positions agree with TRBD2. The CDR3 spans 15 residues. The germline CDR1 and CDR2 sequences are LNHDA and SQIVND (reference sequence). Trimming removed 4 bases from V and 2 bases from J; junction bases left unmatched: 3.